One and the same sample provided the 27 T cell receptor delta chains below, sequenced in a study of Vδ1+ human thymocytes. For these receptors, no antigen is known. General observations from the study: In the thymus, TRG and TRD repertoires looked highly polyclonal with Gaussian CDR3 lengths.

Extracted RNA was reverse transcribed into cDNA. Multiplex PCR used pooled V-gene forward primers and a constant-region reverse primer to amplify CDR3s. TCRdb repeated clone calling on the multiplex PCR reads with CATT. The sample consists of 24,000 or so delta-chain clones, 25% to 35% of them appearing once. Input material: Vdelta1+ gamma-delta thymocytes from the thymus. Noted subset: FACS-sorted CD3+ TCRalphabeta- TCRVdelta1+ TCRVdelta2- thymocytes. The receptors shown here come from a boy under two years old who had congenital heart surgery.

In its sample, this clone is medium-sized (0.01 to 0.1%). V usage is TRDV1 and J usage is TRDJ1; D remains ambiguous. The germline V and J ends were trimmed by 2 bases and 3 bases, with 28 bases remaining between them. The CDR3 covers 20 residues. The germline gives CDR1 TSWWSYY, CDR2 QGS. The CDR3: CALGESSFHRTPLISDKLIF. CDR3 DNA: TGTGCTCTTGGGGAAAGCTCTTTCCATCGAACACCCCTGATCTCCGATAAACTCATCTTT.

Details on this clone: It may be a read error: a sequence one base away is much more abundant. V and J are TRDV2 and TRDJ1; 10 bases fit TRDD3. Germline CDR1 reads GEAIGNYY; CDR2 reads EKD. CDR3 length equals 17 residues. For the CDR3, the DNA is TGTGCCTGTGACACCGGGGTACTGGGGGATGTGTCCGATAAACTCACCTTT. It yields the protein CACDTGVLGDVSDKLTF.

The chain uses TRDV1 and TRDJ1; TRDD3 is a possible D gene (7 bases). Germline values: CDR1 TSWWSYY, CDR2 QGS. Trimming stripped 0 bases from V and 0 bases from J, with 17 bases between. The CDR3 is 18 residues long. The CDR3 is CALGELTLPLGDTDKLIF. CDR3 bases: TGTGCTCTTGGGGAACTTACCCTTCCCCTGGGGGACACCGATAAACTCATCTTT.

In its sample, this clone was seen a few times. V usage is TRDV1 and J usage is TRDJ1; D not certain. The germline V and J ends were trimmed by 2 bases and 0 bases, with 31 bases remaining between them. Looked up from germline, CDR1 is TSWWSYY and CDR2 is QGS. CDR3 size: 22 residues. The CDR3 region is CALGETPGGSPDPERYTDKLIF. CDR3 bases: TGTGCTCTTGGGGAAACCCCAGGAGGGAGCCCCGACCCTGAGAGGTACACCGATAAACTCATCTTT.

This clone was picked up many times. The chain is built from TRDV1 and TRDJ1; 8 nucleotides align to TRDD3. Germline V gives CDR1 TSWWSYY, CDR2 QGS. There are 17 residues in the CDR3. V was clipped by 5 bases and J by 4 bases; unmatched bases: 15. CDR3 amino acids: CALGLPPPGIQIDKLIF. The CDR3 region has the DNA TGTGCTCTTGGGTTACCCCCCCCGGGGATACAAATCGATAAACTCATCTTT.

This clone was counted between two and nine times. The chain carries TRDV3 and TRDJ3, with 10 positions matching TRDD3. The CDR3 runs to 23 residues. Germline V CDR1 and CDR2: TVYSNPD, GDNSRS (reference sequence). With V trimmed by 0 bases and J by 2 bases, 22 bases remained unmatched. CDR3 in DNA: TGTGCCTTTAGGGGGGTCTTCCTCGCTACTGGGGGATCGGTCCCCTGGGACACCCGACAGATGTTTTTC. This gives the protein CAFRGVFLATGGSVPWDTRQMFF.

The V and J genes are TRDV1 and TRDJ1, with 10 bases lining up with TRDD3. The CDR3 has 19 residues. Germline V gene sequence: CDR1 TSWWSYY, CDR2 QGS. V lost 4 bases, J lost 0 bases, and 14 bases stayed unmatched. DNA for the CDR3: TGTGCTCTTGGGGGGGGACTGGGGGATGCTGACTTGTACACCGATAAACTCATCTTT. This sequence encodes CALGGGLGDADLYTDKLIF.

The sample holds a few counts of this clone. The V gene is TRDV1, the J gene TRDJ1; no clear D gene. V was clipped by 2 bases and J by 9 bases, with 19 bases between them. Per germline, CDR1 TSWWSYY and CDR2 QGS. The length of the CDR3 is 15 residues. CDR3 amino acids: CALGERHAVLSQLIF. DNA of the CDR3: TGTGCTCTTGGGGAAAGGCACGCTGTACTGAGCCAACTCATCTTT.

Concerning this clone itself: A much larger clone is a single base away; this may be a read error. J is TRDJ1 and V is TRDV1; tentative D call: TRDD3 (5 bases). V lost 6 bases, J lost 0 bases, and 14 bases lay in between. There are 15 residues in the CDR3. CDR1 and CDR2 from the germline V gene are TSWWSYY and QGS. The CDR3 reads CALGLRGGYTDKLIF. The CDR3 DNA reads TGTGCTCTTGGACTTCGCGGGGGGTACACCGATAAACTCATCTTT.

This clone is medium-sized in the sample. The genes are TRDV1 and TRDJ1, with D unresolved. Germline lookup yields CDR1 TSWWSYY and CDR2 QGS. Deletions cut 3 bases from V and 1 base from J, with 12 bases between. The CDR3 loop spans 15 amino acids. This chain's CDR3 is CALGEINSSTDKLIF. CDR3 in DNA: TGTGCTCTTGGGGAGATTAACTCGAGCACCGATAAACTCATCTTT.

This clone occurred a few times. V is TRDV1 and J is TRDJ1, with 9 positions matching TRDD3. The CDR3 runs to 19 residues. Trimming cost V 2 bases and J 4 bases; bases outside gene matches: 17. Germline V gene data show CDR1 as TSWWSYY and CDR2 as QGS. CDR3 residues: CALGEYVHYWGTLIDKLIF. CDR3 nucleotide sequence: TGTGCTCTTGGGGAATACGTACATTACTGGGGGACCCTTATCGATAAACTCATCTTT.

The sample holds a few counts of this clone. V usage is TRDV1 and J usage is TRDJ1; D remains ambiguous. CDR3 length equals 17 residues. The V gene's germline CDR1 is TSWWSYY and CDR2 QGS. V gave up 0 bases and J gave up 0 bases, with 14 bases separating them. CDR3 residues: CALGELPSPLHTDKLIF. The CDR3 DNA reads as TGTGCTCTTGGGGAACTCCCCTCCCCTCTTCACACCGATAAACTCATCTTT.

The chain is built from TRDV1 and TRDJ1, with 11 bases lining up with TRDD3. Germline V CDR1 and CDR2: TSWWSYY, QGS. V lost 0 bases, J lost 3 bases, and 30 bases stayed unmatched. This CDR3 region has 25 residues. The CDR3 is CALGELVASPNEVGDTRGVPDKLIF. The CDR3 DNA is TGTGCTCTTGGGGAACTAGTTGCTTCCCCGAATGAGGTGGGGGATACGCGGGGGGTCCCCGATAAACTCATCTTT.

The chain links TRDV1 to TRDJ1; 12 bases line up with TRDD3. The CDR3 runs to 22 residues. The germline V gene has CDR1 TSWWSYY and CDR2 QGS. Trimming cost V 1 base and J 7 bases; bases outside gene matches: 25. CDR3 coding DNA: TGTGCTCTTGGGGAACCCCTTCTTCCTACCGTTTTACTGGGGGATACATCAGGTAAACTCATCTTT. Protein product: CALGEPLLPTVLLGDTSGKLIF.

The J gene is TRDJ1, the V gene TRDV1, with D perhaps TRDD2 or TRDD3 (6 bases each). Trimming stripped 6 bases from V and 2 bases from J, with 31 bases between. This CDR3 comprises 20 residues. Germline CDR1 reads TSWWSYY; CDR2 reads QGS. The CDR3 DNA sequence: TGTGCTCTTGGAGATATTTGGCCTTCCCTAAATGAGGGGGAAACCGATAAACTCATCTTT. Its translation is CALGDIWPSLNEGETDKLIF.

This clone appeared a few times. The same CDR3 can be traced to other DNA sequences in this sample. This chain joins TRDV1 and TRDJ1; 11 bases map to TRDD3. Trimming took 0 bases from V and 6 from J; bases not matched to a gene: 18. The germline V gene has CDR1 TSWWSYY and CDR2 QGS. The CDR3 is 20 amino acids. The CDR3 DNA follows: TGTGCTCTTGGGGAACTAGTCGAAGGACTTGGGGGATACGGGAACAATAAACTCATCTTT. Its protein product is CALGELVEGLGGYGNNKLIF.

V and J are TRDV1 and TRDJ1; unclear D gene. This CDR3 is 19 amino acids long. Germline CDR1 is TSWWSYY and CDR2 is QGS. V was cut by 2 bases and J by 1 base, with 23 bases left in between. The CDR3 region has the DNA TGTGCTCTTGGGGAAAACAGAAGGGCCTGTTCGAACGCCACCGATAAACTCATCTTT. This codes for CALGENRRACSNATDKLIF.

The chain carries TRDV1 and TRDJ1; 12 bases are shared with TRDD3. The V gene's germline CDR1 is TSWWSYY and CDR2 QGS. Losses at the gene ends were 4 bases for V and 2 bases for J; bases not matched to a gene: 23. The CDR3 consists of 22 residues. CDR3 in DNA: TGTGCTCTTGGGGTGAGAAGCCTCCTACTGGGGGATACATACACCCAGACCGATAAACTCATCTTT. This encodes CALGVRSLLLGDTYTQTDKLIF.

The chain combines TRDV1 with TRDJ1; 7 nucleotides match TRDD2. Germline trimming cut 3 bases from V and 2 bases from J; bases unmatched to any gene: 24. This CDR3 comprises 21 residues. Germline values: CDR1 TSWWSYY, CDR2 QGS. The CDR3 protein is CALGDPPDVGLPPRGTDKLIF. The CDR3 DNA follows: TGTGCTCTTGGGGACCCTCCTGACGTCGGCCTTCCTCCAAGGGGGACCGATAAACTCATCTTT.

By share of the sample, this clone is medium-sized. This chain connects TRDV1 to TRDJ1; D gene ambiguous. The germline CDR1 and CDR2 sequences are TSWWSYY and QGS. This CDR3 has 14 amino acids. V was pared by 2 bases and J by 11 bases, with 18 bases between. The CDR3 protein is CALGENKYAVRLIF. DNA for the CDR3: TGTGCTCTTGGGGAAAATAAGTATGCTGTGCGGCTCATCTTT.

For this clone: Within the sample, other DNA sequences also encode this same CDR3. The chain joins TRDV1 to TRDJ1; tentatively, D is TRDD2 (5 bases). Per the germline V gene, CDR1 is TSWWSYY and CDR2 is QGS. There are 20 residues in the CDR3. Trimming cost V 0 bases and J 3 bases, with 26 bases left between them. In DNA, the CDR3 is TGTGCTCTTGGGGAACTCGGGCTCCTCCTAGACCTACTGTTTTCCGATAAACTCATCTTT. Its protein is CALGELGLLLDLLFSDKLIF.

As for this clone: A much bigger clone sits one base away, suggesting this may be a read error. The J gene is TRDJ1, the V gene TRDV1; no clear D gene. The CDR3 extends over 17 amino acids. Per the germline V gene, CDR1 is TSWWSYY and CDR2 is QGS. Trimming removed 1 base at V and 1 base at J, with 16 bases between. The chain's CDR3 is CALGEHCKPSSTDKLIF. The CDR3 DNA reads TGTGCTCTTGGGGAACACTGTAAACCCTCGTCCACCGATAAACTCATCTTT.

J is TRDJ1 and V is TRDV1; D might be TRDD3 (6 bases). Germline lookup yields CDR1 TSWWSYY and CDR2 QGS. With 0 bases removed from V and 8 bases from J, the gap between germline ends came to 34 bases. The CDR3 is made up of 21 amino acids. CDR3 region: CALGELEVGVLIAGGWTKLIF. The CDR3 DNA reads TGTGCTCTTGGGGAACTGGAGGTGGGGGTACTTATTGCCGGGGGGTGGACCAAACTCATCTTT.

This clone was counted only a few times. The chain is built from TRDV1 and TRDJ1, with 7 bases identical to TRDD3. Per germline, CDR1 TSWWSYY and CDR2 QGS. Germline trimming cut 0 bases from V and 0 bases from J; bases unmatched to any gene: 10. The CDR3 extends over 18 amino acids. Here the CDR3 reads CALGELSLLGTYTDKLIF. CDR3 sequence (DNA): TGTGCTCTTGGGGAACTCTCCCTACTGGGGACTTACACCGATAAACTCATCTTT.

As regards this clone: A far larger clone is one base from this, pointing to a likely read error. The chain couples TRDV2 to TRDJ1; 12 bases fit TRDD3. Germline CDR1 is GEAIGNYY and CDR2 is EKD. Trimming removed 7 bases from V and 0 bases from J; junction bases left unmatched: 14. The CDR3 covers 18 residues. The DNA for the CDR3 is TGTGCCTGGAGAGGTACTGGGGGATACTCTAAGTACACCGATAAACTCATCTTT. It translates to CAWRGTGGYSKYTDKLIF.

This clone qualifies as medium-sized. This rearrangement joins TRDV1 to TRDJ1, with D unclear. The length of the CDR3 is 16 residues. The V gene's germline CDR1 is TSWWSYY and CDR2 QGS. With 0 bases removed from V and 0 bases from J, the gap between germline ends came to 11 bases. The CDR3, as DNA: TGTGCTCTTGGGGAACTGATTGACCTGTACACCGATAAACTCATCTTT. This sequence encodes CALGELIDLYTDKLIF.

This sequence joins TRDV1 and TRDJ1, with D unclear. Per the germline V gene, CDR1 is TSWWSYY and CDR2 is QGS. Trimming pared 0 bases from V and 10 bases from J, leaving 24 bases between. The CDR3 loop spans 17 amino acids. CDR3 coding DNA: TGTGCTCTTGGGGAACTGTGGCGAATATCCCGTAAGGTTCGACTCATCTTT. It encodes CALGELWRISRKVRLIF.